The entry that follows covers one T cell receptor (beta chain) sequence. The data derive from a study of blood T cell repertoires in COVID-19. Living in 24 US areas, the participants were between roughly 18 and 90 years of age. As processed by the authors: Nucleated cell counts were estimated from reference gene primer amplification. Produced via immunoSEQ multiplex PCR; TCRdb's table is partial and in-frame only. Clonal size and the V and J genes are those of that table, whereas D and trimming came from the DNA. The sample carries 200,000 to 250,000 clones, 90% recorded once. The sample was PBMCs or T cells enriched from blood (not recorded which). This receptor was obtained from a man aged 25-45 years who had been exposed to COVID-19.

The CDR3 nucleotides are TGTGCCAGCAGCCCCTCCCCTAGCGGACCGCAGATTACGCAGTATTTT. Translation: CASSPSPSGPQITQYF. This chain joins TRBV7-9 and TRBJ2-3; 7 nucleotides match TRBD2. Germline CDR1 is SEHNR and CDR2 is FQNEAQ (reference sequence). The trim removed 5 bases at V and 8 bases at J, leaving 16 bases unmatched. CDR3 size: 16 residues. Combining the CDR3 with reference TRBV7-9 and TRBJ2-3 gives the whole variable domain DTGVSQNPRHKITKRGQNVTFRCDPISEHNRLYWYRQTLGQGPEFLTYFQNEAQLEKSRLLSDRFSAERPKGSFSTLEIQRTEQGDSAMYLCASSPSPSGPQITQYFGPGTRLTVL.